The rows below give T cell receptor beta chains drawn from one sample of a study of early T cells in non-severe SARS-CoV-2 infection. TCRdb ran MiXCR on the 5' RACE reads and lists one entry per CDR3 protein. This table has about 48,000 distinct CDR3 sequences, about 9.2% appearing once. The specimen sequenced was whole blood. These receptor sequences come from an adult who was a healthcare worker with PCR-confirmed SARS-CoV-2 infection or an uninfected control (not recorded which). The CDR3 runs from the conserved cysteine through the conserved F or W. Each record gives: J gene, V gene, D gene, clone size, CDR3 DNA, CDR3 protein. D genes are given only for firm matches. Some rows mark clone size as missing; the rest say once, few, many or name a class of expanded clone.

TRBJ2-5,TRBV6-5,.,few,TGTGCCAGCAGGAGGGGCGCGGAGACCCAGTACTTC,CASRRGAETQYF
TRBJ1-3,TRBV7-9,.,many,TGTGCCAGCAGCTCAGAGATCGACACCATATATTTT,CASSSEIDTIYF
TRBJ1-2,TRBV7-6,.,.,TGTGCCAGCAGCCCTCTCGCGGGAGGAAACTATGGCTACACCTTC,CASSPLAGGNYGYTF
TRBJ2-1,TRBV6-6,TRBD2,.,TGTGCCAGCAGCCTCCGGACTAGCGGATCCTACAATGAGCAGTTCTTC,CASSLRTSGSYNEQFF
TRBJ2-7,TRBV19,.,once,TGTGCCAGTAGTACCAGACAGGAGCGCTACCAGCAGTACTTC,CASSTRQERYQQYF
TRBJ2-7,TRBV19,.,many,TGTGCCAGTAGTATAACCTCCGAGGGATTCTCCTACGAGCAGTACTTC,CASSITSEGFSYEQYF
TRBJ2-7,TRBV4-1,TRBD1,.,TGCGCCAGCAGCCCGGGACAGGGGGTCGACGAGCAGTACTTC,CASSPGQGVDEQYF
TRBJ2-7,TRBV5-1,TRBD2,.,TGCGCCAGCAGCCCCCCCACCCTAGCGGGAGGGGTGTACGAGCAGTACTTC,CASSPPTLAGGVYEQYF
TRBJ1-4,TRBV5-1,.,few,TGCGCCAGCAGCCCGGGTGTGAGGAGGGCTGAAAAACTGTTTTTT,CASSPGVRRAEKLFF
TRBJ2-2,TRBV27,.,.,TGTGCCAGCAGTTTAGTCAGGGGAACGGAGCTGTTTTTT,CASSLVRGTELFF
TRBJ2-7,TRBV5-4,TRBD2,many,TGTGCCAGCAGCTTGGTTGGCGGGAGAGGATACGAGCAGTACTTC,CASSLVGGRGYEQYF
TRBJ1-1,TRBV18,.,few,TGTGCCAGCTCAGACGGGTTGAACACTGAAGCTTTCTTT,CASSDGLNTEAFF
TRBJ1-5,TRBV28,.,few,TGTGCCAGCAACGCCCCTGGACGGGGTAATCAGCCCCAGCATTTT,CASNAPGRGNQPQHF
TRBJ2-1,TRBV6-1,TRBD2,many,TGTGCCAGCAGTGGGTGGACTAGCGGGAATTACAATGAGCAGTTCTTC,CASSGWTSGNYNEQFF
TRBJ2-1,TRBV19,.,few,TGTGCCAGTAGTATTCGTGACAGCAGCTCCTACAATGAGCAGTTCTTC,CASSIRDSSSYNEQFF
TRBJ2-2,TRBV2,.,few,TGTGCCAGCAAAGACAGGCCGCATAACACCGGGGAGCTGTTTTTT,CASKDRPHNTGELFF
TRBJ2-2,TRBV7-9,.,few,TGTGCCAGCAGCTTAGAAACAGGACCAACAAACGGGGAGCTGTTTTTT,CASSLETGPTNGELFF
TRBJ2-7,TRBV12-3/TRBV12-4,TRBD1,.,TGTGCCACCATAAACTCGGACAGGAACTCCTACGAGCAGTACTTC,CATINSDRNSYEQYF
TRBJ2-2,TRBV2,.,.,TGTGCCAGCAGTGAAGGGACTACCTACACCGGGGAGCTGTTTTTT,CASSEGTTYTGELFF
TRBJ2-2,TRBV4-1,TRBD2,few,TGCGCCAGCAGCCAAGTTACTAGCGGGAGAGTTCTCGGAGGCCACGGGGAGCTGTTTTTT,CASSQVTSGRVLGGHGELFF
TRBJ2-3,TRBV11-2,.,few,TGTGCCAGCAGCAATGGACTATCCTCTAGCACAGATACGCAGTATTTT,CASSNGLSSSTDTQYF
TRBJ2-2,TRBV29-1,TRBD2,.,TGCAGCGTTGAAGGAGCGGGAGGGCTGTTTTTT,CSVEGAGGLFF
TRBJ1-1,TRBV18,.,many,TGTGCCAGCTCACCCGACACAAGGAGGAACACTGAAGCTTTCTTT,CASSPDTRRNTEAFF
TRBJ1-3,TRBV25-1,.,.,TGTGCCAGCAGTGATGTCGGGGATACTGGAAACACCATATATTTT,CASSDVGDTGNTIYF
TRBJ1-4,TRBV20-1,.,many,TGCAGTGTCCAGGGACGGTATAATGAAAAACTGTTTTTT,CSVQGRYNEKLFF
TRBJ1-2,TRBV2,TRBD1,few,TGTGCCAGCAGTGAATGGACAGGGGACAACTATGGCTACACCTTC,CASSEWTGDNYGYTF
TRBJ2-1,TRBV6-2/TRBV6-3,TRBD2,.,TGTGCCAGCAGTGTTAGCGGGAGGGGTAGGAATGAGCAGTTCTTC,CASSVSGRGRNEQFF
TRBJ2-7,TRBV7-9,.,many,TGTGCCAGCAGCTCCGGGACCTTTGTAGAGCAGTACTTC,CASSSGTFVEQYF
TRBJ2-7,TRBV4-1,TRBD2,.,TGCGCCAGCAGCCAAGGGGAGGGTACGTACGAGCAGTACTTC,CASSQGEGTYEQYF
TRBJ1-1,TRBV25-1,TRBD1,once,TGTGCCAGCAGTGCGACAGGGGGCACTGAAGCTTTCTTT,CASSATGGTEAFF
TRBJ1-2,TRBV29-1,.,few,TGCAGCGTTGCTGGGGCAGGGCCCTATGGCTACACCTTC,CSVAGAGPYGYTF
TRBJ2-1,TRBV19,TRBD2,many,TGTGCCAGTAGTCCCGACCATGATAGCGGGTACAATGAGCAGTTCTTC,CASSPDHDSGYNEQFF
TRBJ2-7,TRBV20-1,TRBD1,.,TGCAGTGCTTCGCGGACAGGGGGGAACGAGCAGTACTTC,CSASRTGGNEQYF
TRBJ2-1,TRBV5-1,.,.,TGCGCCAGCAGCTCCTTAATGGGCCCCTACAATGAGCAGTTCTTC,CASSSLMGPYNEQFF
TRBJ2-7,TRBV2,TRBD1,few,TGTGCCAGCAGGGACAGGTTCCTGTACTTC,CASRDRFLYF
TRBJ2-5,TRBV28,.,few,TGTGCCAGCAGTTTATCCCTCCGAGTGACCCAGTACTTC,CASSLSLRVTQYF
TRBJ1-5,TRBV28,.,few,TGTGCCAGCAGTGCAATTAATCGGCCCCAGCATTTT,CASSAINRPQHF
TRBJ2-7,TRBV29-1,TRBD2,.,TGCAGCGTTGAAGGCACGGGAGGCAACGAGCAGTACTTC,CSVEGTGGNEQYF
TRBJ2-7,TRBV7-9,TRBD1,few,TGTGCCAGCAGCTTAGCTCGGGGACAGGGGGCGACCGAGCAGTACTTC,CASSLARGQGATEQYF
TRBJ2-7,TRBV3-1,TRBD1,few,TGTGCCAGCAGCCAATCCCTAGCCGGACAGGGAAGGAACGGGCAGTACTTC,CASSQSLAGQGRNGQYF
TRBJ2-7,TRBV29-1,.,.,TGCAGCGTTGAAGAGTCAGGGGTTACCCACGAGCAGTACTTC,CSVEESGVTHEQYF
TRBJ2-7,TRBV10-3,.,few,TGTGCCATCAGTGAGGACGACAGCTCCTACGAGCAGTACTTC,CAISEDDSSYEQYF
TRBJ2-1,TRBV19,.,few,TGTGCCAGTAGTATAGTGGCTAGCGTAGCCCATGAGCAGTTCTTC,CASSIVASVAHEQFF
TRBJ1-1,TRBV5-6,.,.,TGTGCCAGCAGCCGCTTTGGGCGGGGGCCGAACACTGAAGCTTTCTTT,CASSRFGRGPNTEAFF
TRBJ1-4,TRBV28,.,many,TGTGCCAGCAGTTCGATTAGGATACCAACTAATGAAAAACTGTTTTTT,CASSSIRIPTNEKLFF
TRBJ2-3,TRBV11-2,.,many,TGTGCCAGCAGCTTAGGGCCCTCTGGCAATACGCAGTATTTT,CASSLGPSGNTQYF
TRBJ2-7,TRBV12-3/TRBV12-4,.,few,TGTGCCAGCAGCCGTGGCAGGGGCTCCTACGAGCAGTACTTC,CASSRGRGSYEQYF
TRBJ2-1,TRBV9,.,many,TGTGCCAGCAGCGCATTCCGACTGGCCTACAATGAGCAGTTCTTC,CASSAFRLAYNEQFF
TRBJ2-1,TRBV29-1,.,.,TGCAGCGTGGCGGGACAGCAGTACAATGAGCAGTTCTTC,CSVAGQQYNEQFF
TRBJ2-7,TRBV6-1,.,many,TGTGCCAGCAGTTGGGGATCCTACGAGCAGTACTTC,CASSWGSYEQYF
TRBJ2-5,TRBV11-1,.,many,TGTGCCAGCAGCTCGGACGACAGGTACCAAGAGACCCAGTACTTC,CASSSDDRYQETQYF
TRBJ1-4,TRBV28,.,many,TGTGCCAGCAACGGGTGGGGTCGGTCTAATGAAAAACTGTTTTTT,CASNGWGRSNEKLFF